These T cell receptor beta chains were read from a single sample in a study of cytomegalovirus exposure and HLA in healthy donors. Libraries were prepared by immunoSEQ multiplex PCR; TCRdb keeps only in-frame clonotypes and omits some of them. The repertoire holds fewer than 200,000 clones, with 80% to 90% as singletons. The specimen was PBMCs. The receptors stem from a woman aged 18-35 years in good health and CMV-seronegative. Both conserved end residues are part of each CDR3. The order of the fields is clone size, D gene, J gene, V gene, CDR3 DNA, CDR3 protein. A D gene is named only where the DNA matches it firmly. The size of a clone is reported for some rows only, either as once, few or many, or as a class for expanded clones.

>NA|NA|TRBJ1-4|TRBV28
TGTGCCAGCAGTTTATGGGACCCCAGAGGGGAAAAACTGTTTTTT
CASSLWDPRGEKLFF
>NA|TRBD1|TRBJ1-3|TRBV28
TGTGCCAGCAGCAGGACAGGGCGGGACACCATATATTTT
CASSRTGRDTIYF
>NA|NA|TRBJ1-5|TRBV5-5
TGTGCCAGCAGCCCTCTCACCACAAGCAATCAGCCCCAGCATTTT
CASSPLTTSNQPQHF
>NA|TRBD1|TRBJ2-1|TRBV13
TGTGCCAGCAGCTTAGGCCCCCTCGGGACAGGGGACGATGAGCAGTTCTTC
CASSLGPLGTGDDEQFF
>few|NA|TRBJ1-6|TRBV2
TGTGCCAGCAGTGGTCTCAGGGTGAGCAATTCACCCCTCCACTTT
CASSGLRVSNSPLHF
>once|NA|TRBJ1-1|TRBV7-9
TGTGCCAGCAGCCCGCCCCCGGGACACCTGAACACTGAAGCTTTCTTT
CASSPPPGHLNTEAFF
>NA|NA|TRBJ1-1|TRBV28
TGTGCCAGCAGGGGCTCAGGGGCCACTGAAGCTTTCTTT
CASRGSGATEAFF
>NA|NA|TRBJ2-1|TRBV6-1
TGTGCCAGCAGTGGCGATGTCTACAATGAGCAGTTCTTC
CASSGDVYNEQFF
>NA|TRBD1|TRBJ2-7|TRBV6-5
TGTGCCAGCAGGACGGACAGGGGCACCTACGAGCAGTACTTC
CASRTDRGTYEQYF
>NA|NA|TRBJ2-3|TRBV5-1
TGCGCCAGCAGGGGGGCCGGGGCAACAGATACGCAGTATTTT
CASRGAGATDTQYF
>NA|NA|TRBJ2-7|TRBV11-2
TGTGCCAGCATCCTGGGGGACACTCGTTACGAGCAGTACTTC
CASILGDTRYEQYF
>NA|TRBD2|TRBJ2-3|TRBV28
TGTGCCAGCAGTTTAAAAATAGCGGGAATCACAGATACGCAGTATTTT
CASSLKIAGITDTQYF
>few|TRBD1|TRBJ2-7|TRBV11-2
TGTGCCAGCAGCTTAGATGGGACAGGGTACTTGGTCTCCTACGAGCAGTACTTC
CASSLDGTGYLVSYEQYF
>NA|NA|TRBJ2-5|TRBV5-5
TGTGCCAGCAGCTTCCCAGAGAGGGAGACCCAGTACTTC
CASSFPERETQYF
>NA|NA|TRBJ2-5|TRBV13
TGTGCCAGCAGCTTAGGTAGGGGGTACCAAGAGACCCAGTACTTC
CASSLGRGYQETQYF
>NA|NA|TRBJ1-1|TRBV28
TGTGCCAGCACTAGAGGGGGTTGTGAAGCTTTCTTT
CASTRGGCEAFF
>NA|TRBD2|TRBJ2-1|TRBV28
TGTGCCAGCAGTTTCCCAACCAACAGGACTAGCGGGGTCTACAATGAGCAGTTCTTC
CASSFPTNRTSGVYNEQFF
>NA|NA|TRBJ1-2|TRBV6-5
TGTGCCAGCAGTCGAACAGGGAACTATGGCTACACCTTC
CASSRTGNYGYTF
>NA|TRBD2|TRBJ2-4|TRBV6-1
TGTGCCAGCAGTGAAGGAGCGGGAACACTAGCCAAAAACATTCAGTACTTC
CASSEGAGTLAKNIQYF
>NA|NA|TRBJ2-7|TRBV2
TGTGCCAGCAGTGCGACTACCTACGAGCAGTACTTC
CASSATTYEQYF
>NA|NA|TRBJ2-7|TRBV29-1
TGCAGCGTTGAAGTTCGGTCAGGGGATTACGAGCAGTACTTC
CSVEVRSGDYEQYF
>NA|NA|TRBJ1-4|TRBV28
TGTGCCAGCAGTTTTAGTCCGGGTGGAAAACTGTTTTTT
CASSFSPGGKLFF
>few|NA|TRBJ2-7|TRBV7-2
TGTGCCAGCAGCTTAACATTCAGAGGCTCCTACGAGCAGTACTTC
CASSLTFRGSYEQYF
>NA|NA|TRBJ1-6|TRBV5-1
TGCGCCAGCAGCTTGGCGGACAGAAATTCACCCCTCCACTTT
CASSLADRNSPLHF
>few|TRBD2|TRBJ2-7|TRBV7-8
TGTGCCAGCAGCACAAGCGCGGGAGTTGGGCTGGAGCAGTACTTC
CASSTSAGVGLEQYF
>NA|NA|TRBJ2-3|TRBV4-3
TGCGCCAGCAGCCACAGCGGAACTAGCACAGATACGCAGTATTTT
CASSHSGTSTDTQYF
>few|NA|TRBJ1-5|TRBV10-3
TGTGCCATCAGTGAGTTGCGCGATCAGCCCCAGCATTTT
CAISELRDQPQHF
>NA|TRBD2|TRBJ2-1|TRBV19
TGTGCCAGTAAAGAGGCGGGAGGGAGCTCCTACAATGAGCAGTTCTTC
CASKEAGGSSYNEQFF
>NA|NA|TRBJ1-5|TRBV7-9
TGTGCCAGCAGCAGTGACAGCTTCAATCAGCCCCAGCATTTT
CASSSDSFNQPQHF
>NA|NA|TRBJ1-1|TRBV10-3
TGTGCCATCAGAGAGGGTGCAGTGTCTAACACTGAAGCTTTCTTT
CAIREGAVSNTEAFF
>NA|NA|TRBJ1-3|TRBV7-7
TGTGCTAGCAGCCCTCTTACAGGAAACACCATATATTTT
CASSPLTGNTIYF
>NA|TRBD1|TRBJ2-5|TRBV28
TGTGCCAGCAGCACAGGGACAGGCCTGGGCGAAGAGACCCAGTACTTC
CASSTGTGLGEETQYF
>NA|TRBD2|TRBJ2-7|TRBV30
TGTGCCTGGAGTGCAGCGGGAGGTGTCGAGCAGTACTTC
CAWSAAGGVEQYF
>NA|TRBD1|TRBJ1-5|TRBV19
TGTGCCAGTAGTATAGCGGGACAGGGAGGGCCCCAGCATTTT
CASSIAGQGGPQHF
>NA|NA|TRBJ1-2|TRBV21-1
TGTGCCAGCAACCAAGACAGGGCACCTTGTGGCTACACCTTC
CASNQDRAPCGYTF
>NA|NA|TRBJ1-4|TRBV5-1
TGCGCCAGCAGCTTGGGGGGCCGGAATGAAAAACTGTTTTTT
CASSLGGRNEKLFF
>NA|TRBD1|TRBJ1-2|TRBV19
TGTGCCACAGCCCCGCCGGGACAGTCAGCCGGCCTTGGCTACACCTTC
CATAPPGQSAGLGYTF
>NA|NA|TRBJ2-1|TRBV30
TGTGCCTGGAGTGTTGGCCGTAATGAGCAGTTCTTC
CAWSVGRNEQFF
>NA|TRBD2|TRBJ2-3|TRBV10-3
TGTGCCATCAGTGAGAGCTCTAGCGGGAACACAGATACGCAGTATTTT
CAISESSSGNTDTQYF
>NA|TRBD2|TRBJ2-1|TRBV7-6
TGTGCCAGCAGCTTAGCTCCAGCGGGAGGCTTCAATAGATTTTCCTACAATGAGCAGTTCTTC
CASSLAPAGGFNRFSYNEQFF
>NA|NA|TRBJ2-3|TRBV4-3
TGCGCCAGCAGCCAAGTCCCAGCGTTCTCAGATACGCAGTATTTT
CASSQVPAFSDTQYF
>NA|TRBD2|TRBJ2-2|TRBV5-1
TGCGCCAGCAGCTTGTCAGGCGGGAGTGGCGGGGAGCTGTTTTTT
CASSLSGGSGGELFF
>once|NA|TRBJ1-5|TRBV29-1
TGCAGCGCATCCGGCGGGAGCAATCAGCCCCAGCATTTT
CSASGGSNQPQHF
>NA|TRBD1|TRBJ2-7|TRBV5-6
TGTGCCAGCAGCTCGGGAGACAGGGGCCCCCACGAGCAGTACTTC
CASSSGDRGPHEQYF
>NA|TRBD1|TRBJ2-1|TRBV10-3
TGTGCCAGCCATTCACAGGGGGCGCCCCCTGACAATGAGCAGTTCTTC
CASHSQGAPPDNEQFF
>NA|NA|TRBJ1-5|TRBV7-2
TGTGCCAGCAGCCCCGACTGGAATCAGCCCCAGCATTTT
CASSPDWNQPQHF
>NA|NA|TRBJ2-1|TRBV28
TGTGCCAGCAGTTTATACCCCCTTCAGGCGGGAAGCGACAATGAGCAGTTCTTC
CASSLYPLQAGSDNEQFF
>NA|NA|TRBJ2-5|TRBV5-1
TGCGCCAGCAGCTTGGCGACAGGGAGGGAGACCCAGTACTTC
CASSLATGRETQYF
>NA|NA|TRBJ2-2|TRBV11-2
TGTGCCAGCAGCTTAGATCCTATCGTGAACACCGGGGAGCTGTTTTTT
CASSLDPIVNTGELFF
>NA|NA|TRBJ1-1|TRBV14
TGTGCCAGCAGTCAAGTGAGCTATGAAGCTTTCTTT
CASSQVSYEAFF
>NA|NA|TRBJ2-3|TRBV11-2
TGTGCCAGCAGCTTACTCCCACAGGGTGTCGCAGATACGCAGTATTTT
CASSLLPQGVADTQYF
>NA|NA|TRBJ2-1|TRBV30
TGTGCCTGGAGTATAGCTTTCAATGAGCAGTTCTTC
CAWSIAFNEQFF
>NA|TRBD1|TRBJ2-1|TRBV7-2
TGTGCCAGCAGCTTACCTTCGACAGGGGTTAATGAGCAGTTCTTC
CASSLPSTGVNEQFF
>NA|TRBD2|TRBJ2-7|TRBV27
TGTGCCAGCAGTTCAAGCCTGGGACTAGCACTCGAGCAGTACTTC
CASSSSLGLALEQYF
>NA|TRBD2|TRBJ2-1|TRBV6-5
TGTGCCAGCAGCCTCCTAGCGGGAAGCTACAATGAGCAGTTCTTC
CASSLLAGSYNEQFF
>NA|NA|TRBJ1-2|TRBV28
TGTGCCAGCAGTTTCCCCCAGGGTTATGGCTACACCTTC
CASSFPQGYGYTF
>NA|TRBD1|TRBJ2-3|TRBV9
TGTGCCAGCAGCGTAGAGGGGGCACGCACAGATACGCAGTATTTT
CASSVEGARTDTQYF
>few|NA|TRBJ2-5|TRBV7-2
TGTGCCAGCAGCTTAGTTTTCACAGGGAGAGAGACCCAGTACTTC
CASSLVFTGRETQYF